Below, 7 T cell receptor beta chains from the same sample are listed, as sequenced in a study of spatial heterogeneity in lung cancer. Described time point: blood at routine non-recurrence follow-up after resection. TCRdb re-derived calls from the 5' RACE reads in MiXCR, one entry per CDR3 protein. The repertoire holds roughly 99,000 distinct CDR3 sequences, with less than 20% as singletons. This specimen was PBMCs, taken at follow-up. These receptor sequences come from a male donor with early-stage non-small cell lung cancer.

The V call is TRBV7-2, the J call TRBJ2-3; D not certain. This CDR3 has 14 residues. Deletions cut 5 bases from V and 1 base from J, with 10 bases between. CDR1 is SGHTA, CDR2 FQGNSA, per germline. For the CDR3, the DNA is TGTGCCAGCAGCCCCTCTTTGCGCACAGATACGCAGTATTTT. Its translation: CASSPSLRTDTQYF.

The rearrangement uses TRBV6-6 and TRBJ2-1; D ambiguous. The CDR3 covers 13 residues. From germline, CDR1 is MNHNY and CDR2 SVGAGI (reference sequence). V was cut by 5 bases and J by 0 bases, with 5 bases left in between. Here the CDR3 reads CASSMNSYNEQFF. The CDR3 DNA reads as TGTGCCAGCAGTATGAACTCCTACAATGAGCAGTTCTTC.

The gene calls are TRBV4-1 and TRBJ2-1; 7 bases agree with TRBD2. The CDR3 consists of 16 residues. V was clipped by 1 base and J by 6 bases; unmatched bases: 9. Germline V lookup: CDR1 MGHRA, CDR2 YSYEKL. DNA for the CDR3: TGCGCCAGCAGCCAAGCGGGCGCGGGGGTACTCAATGAGCAGTTCTTC. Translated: CASSQAGAGVLNEQFF.

DNA for the CDR3: TGCAGTGCTAGAGTGCGGCTTAGCACAGATACGCAGTATTTT. This codes for CSARVRLSTDTQYF. The chain links TRBV20-1 to TRBJ2-3; D is uncertain. The CDR3 spans 14 residues. Germline values: CDR1 DFQATT, CDR2 SNEGSKA (reference sequence). V was pared by 1 base and J by 0 bases, with 8 bases between.

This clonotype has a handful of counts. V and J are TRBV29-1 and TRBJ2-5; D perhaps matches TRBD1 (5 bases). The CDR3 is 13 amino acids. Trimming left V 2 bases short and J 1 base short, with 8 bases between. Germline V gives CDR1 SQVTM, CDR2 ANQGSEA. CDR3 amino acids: CSVEKTAQETQYF. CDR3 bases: TGCAGCGTTGAAAAGACAGCCCAAGAGACCCAGTACTTC.

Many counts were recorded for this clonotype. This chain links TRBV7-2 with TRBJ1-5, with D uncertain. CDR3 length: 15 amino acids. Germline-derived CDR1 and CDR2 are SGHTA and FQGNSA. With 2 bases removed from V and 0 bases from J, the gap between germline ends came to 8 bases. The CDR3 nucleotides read TGTGCCAGCAGCTTATCTCCGAATAGCAATCAGCCCCAGCATTTT. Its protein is CASSLSPNSNQPQHF.

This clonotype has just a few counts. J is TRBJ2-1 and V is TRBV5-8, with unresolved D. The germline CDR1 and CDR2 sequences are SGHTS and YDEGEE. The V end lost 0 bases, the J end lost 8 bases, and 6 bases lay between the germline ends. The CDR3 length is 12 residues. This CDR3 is CASSLVSYEQFF. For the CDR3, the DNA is TGTGCCAGCAGCTTGGTCTCGTATGAGCAGTTCTTC. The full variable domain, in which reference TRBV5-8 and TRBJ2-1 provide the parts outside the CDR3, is EAGVTQSPTHLIKTRGQQATLRCSPISGHTSVYWYQQALGLGLQFLLWYDEGEERNRGNFPPRFSGRQFPNYSSELNVNALELEDSALYLCASSLVSYEQFFGPGTRLTVL.